These T cell receptor beta chains were read from a single sample in a study of T-cell memory formation after mild COVID-19. TCRdb reprocessed the 5' RACE reads with MiXCR, giving one entry per CDR3 protein. Among 300,000 to 350,000 distinct CDR3 sequences, 14% were seen once, and the ten largest hold roughly a fifth. The sample consisted of PBMCs or a T cell subset sorted from them (not recorded which). The origin of the receptors is a man aged 18-30 years who had mild COVID-19 (a few samples of this study predate the infection). Cell type and time point are not known. The CDR3 runs from the conserved cysteine through the conserved F or W. Some rows mark clone size as missing; the rest say once, few, many or name a class of expanded clone.

v_call clone_size cdr3_aa
TRBV12-3/TRBV12-4 - CASSPTGTGIDEQFF
TRBV12-3/TRBV12-4 - CASSFRGEAGNTIYF
TRBV6-2/TRBV6-3 few CASTPMRRDTGELFF
TRBV15 few CATSASTINEQFF
TRBV9 few CASSGGDRFYEQYF
TRBV29-1 many CSVEGGENTGELFF
TRBV20-1 few CSASVSYYGYTF
TRBV20-1 - CSARDLSRSPPLHF
TRBV6-2/TRBV6-3 - CASSYSNRAGAEAFF
TRBV27 once CASSPQGLVSNEQFF
TRBV5-8 few CASRPGTAVHPLQETQYF
TRBV7-7 - CASSTGRSDSTGELFF
TRBV6-2/TRBV6-3 few CASRHKGSYNEQFF